This T cell receptor (beta chain) was profiled in a study of spatial heterogeneity in lung cancer (dated by TCRdb to about 2019). About the full investigation: The donors were 65 to 90 patients from the lung TRACERx cohort who had early-stage, untreated non-small cell lung cancer. Follow-up PBMC samples were sequenced whenever the samples were available, and the median time to follow-up was around 2 years after resection. Beta-chain transcripts were consistently detected in greater numbers than alpha-chain transcripts, which likely reflected higher beta-chain transcript abundance. In the raw uncorrected reads, each unique combination of TCR and UMI appeared more than ten times on average. In non-small cell lung cancer, the study quantitatively compared TCR alpha and beta repertoires across several tumor regions, matched nontumor lung, and blood. The study linked features of the TCR repertoire to counts of nonsynonymous mutations, which were determined by whole-exome sequencing of tumor tissue. At surgery, both alpha and beta chains were TCR-sequenced in about 200 tumor regions, fewer than 80 matched nontumor lung samples and 50 to 60 PBMC samples.

Sample time point, as interpreted from the label and publication: blood at routine non-recurrence follow-up after resection. For TCR sequencing, whole RNA was extracted from tumor and nontumor lung tissue, or from cryopreserved PBMC samples, and no cell sorting was done. A patient was chosen for TCR sequencing only when enough RNA was available from at least two tumor regions. The library was generated by 5' RACE. Sequenced on a NextSeq 500. In the TCR library protocol, a unique molecular identifier was attached to each TCR cDNA molecule so that PCR and sequencing errors could be corrected. The published analysis was carried out like this. TCR identification, UMI-based error correction and CDR3 extraction were all carried out with Decombinator tools. TCRs above a frequency of 2 per 1,000, corresponding to the top 1% of the tumor frequency distribution, were defined as expanded. Rényi diversity was computed with the R vegan package after subsampling each repertoire 100 times to 5,000 TCRs. CDR3 similarity networks were built from amino acid triplet string-kernel similarity, with CDR3s being connected when pairwise similarity was above 0.82. Using fastp trimming at Q25 and MiXCR clonotype assembly, TCRdb reanalyzed the public sequencing data and kept in-frame beta chains. Rows are unified per CDR3 protein, each entry keeping the most common DNA and genes. The V and J calls were determined by TCRdb, not by the authors. Present in this sample are more than 95,000 distinct CDR3 sequences, 12% of which were seen just once. Jointly, the top ten make up roughly 15% of the sample.

This clonotype was counted at least ten times. No antigen is known for it. No quality values exist for individual bases; no much larger clone is one base distant. V and J lose 3 bases and 2 bases, and a span of 13 bases separates them. Reading from cysteine to phenylalanine, the CDR3 counts 15 amino acids. Of the read, only the CDR3 DNA is kept; its 45 bases are in frame from base 1. CDR1 and CDR2 (SGDLS, YYNGEE) derive from the germline V gene. Overall study results and their limits: Confirming at a functional level the hypothesis that regional TCRs recognize regional mutations was considered to require additional single-cell paired TCR alpha and beta sequencing. Ubiquitous expanded tumor TCRs were detected in blood more often at tumor resection than at routine follow-up. Only 14 to 15 patients were included in comparisons of baseline and follow-up blood repertoires.

This specimen consisted of PBMCs, obtained at follow-up. This TCR derives from a male donor with early-stage non-small cell lung cancer. Recombination joined TRBV9 with TRBJ2-3, with a tentative D call of TRBD1 or TRBD2, each matching 5 bases. The bases read TGTGCCAGCAGCGGACTCGGGGACCCCACAGATACGCAGTATTTT. Protein translation: CASSGLGDPTDTQYF.